This T cell receptor beta chain was sequenced for a study of patients and donors after allogeneic stem cell transplantation (dated by TCRdb to 2020 to 2021). The protocol used for the library was RT-PCR. The sample was run on a NextSeq 550. TCRdb ran its own pipeline on the public reads, namely fastp trimming at Q25 and MiXCR clone calling, and kept in-frame beta chains. Rows merge per CDR3 protein into single entries with the most common DNA and genes. The sample table holds fewer than 500,000 distinct CDR3 sequences, of which approximately 16% were seen once. Jointly, the top ten make up about 7% of the sample. This clonotype appeared a few times. It has no known antigen specificity. Base qualities are missing; no much larger clone stands one base away. The germline V gene yields KGHSH for CDR1 and LQKENI for CDR2. Deletion took 7 bases off V and 6 bases off J, with a span of 13 bases between the germline ends. The CDR3 contains 12 residues, cysteine and phenylalanine counted. The sequence is cut down to CDR3 DNA, 36 bases in frame from base 1.

This receptor was taken from a human donor who was either an allogeneic HSCT recipient or a stem cell or donor lymphocyte infusion donor (not recorded which). It is not recorded whose cells these are; they may come from a transplant donor. Sequenced: blood, either unsorted or a sorted T cell fraction (not recorded which). The V and J genes are TRBV18 and TRBJ2-7; the D call could be TRBD1 or TRBD2, with each sharing 5 bases. The DNA is as follows: TGTGCCAGCTTTCGGGTGAGGGGCGAGCAGTACTTC. This is translated as CASFRVRGEQYF.